Sequencing of this T cell receptor beta chain was carried out in a study of blood T cell repertoires in COVID-19. Original data processing: Estimation of nucleated cell counts was performed using reference gene primer amplification. Libraries were prepared by immunoSEQ multiplex PCR; TCRdb keeps only in-frame clonotypes and omits some of them. The D gene and trimming were derived from the DNA, and the V and J assignments and clone size from that table. The sample lists some 150,000 clones, roughly 80% occurring once. Specimen: peripheral blood. The clonotype was recovered from a man aged 55 to 69 with acute or convalescent COVID-19.

The CDR3 spells CASSRAPFYEQYF. For the CDR3, the DNA is TGTGCCAGCAGCCGCGCCCCATTCTACGAGCAGTACTTC. The V and J genes are TRBV7-9 and TRBJ2-7; D gene uncertain. Trimming removed 5 bases from V and 3 bases from J, with 11 bases in between. CDR3 length: 13 residues. The germline CDR1 and CDR2 sequences are SEHNR and FQNEAQ (reference sequence).